Listed here are 31 T cell receptor beta chains from one sample, sequenced in a study of lymphopenia after photon versus proton radiotherapy. Data came from immunoSEQ multiplex PCR; TCRdb stores just in-frame clones and leaves some out. The sample lists approximately 20,000 clones, 75% to 90% seen once, with 8% to 10% in the top ten. This material consisted of peripheral blood, taken from a patient treated with proton-based radiotherapy. The receptors here all came from a man between 65 and 85 years old with pancreatic cancer.

V is TRBV5-1 and J is TRBJ1-1; 8 bases map to TRBD1. V trimming: 6 bases; J trimming: 2 bases; junction bases outside the gene matches: 6. CDR1 is SGHRS and CDR2 is YFSETQ in the germline V gene. CDR3 size: 14 residues. The CDR3 nucleotides are TGCGCCAGCAACCAGGGGGCATTTAACACTGAAGCTTTCTTT. Protein sequence: CASNQGAFNTEAFF.

V usage is TRBV11-2 and J usage is TRBJ1-4, with a tentative D call TRBD1 (5 bases). CDR1 and CDR2 (germline): SGHAT, FQNNGV. Trimming cost V 5 bases and J 3 bases, with 13 bases left between them. This CDR3 comprises 15 residues. This CDR3 is CASSLLGDPNEKLFF. CDR3 DNA: TGTGCCAGCAGCCTCCTGGGGGACCCTAATGAAAAACTGTTTTTT.

This chain uses TRBV30 with TRBJ1-1, with D unclear. The CDR3 totals 14 residues. V was clipped by 0 bases and J by 7 bases, with 15 bases between them. Germline CDR1 and CDR2: GTSNPN and SVGIG (reference sequence). CDR3 residues: CAWSVLRATLEAFF. The CDR3, as DNA: TGTGCCTGGAGTGTATTGAGGGCTACACTTGAAGCTTTCTTT.

The count of this clone is one. The rearrangement uses TRBV5-4 and TRBJ2-2, with D maybe TRBD2 (6 bases). This CDR3 is 17 amino acids long. In germline, CDR1 is SGHNT, CDR2 YYREEE (reference sequence). Trimming left V 7 bases short and J 4 bases short, with 23 bases between. CDR3 in amino acids: CASSRKHPWRGTGELFF. CDR3 coding DNA: TGTGCCAGCTCTCGTAAACACCCTTGGCGGGGCACCGGGGAGCTGTTTTTT. Variable domain in full (rest from reference TRBV5-4 and TRBJ2-2): ETGVTQSPTHLIKTRGQQVTLRCSSQSGHNTVSWYQQALGQGPQFIFQYYREEENGRGNFPPRFSGLQFPNYSSELNVNALELDDSALYLCASSRKHPWRGTGELFFGEGSRLTVL.

The chain uses TRBV5-1 and TRBJ1-4; 8 nucleotides agree with TRBD1. Trimming took 3 bases from V and 6 from J; bases not matched to a gene: 7. This CDR3 region has 15 residues. CDR1 is SGHRS and CDR2 is YFSETQ in the germline V gene. The CDR3 DNA follows: TGCGCCAGCAGCTCTGACAGGGGTTGGGATGAAAAACTGTTTTTT. Encoded protein: CASSSDRGWDEKLFF.

The V and J genes are TRBV6-5 and TRBJ2-7; D is possibly TRBD1 or TRBD2 (5 bases each). Trimming took 2 bases from V and 4 from J, leaving 9 bases between them. The CDR3 is 13 amino acids. Germline V CDR1 and CDR2: MNHEY, SVGAGI. The CDR3 protein is CASSYRGRYEQYF. As DNA, the CDR3 is TGTGCCAGCAGTTACCGGGGCCGTTACGAGCAGTACTTC.

The chain recombines TRBV6-5 with TRBJ1-5; D possibly corresponds to TRBD1 (6 bases). The CDR3 extends over 13 amino acids. The germline V and J ends were trimmed by 6 bases and 1 base, with 7 bases remaining between them. Germline lookup yields CDR1 MNHEY and CDR2 SVGAGI. CDR3 amino acids: CASRQGSNQPQHF. CDR3 sequence (DNA): TGTGCCAGCAGACAGGGAAGCAATCAGCCCCAGCATTTT.

V and J are TRBV19 and TRBJ2-2; 9 bases match TRBD2. Per germline, CDR1 LNHDA and CDR2 SQIVND (reference sequence). The CDR3 has 13 amino acids. V trimming: 6 bases; J trimming: 6 bases; junction bases outside the gene matches: 2. The chain's CDR3 is CASSRLAAGELFF. CDR3 bases: TGTGCCAGTAGCCGACTAGCGGCCGGGGAGCTGTTTTTT.

Notes on this clone: The DNA is omitted, as the CDR3 cannot be located on it reliably, and the CDR3 follows TCRdb's listing. The rearrangement uses TRBV7-2 and TRBJ2-1; the DNA was not compared with TRBD1, the D call given in the table. Germline V lookup: CDR1 SGHTA, CDR2 FQGNSA. From its first to its last residue, the CDR3 has 14 amino acids. The CDR3 here is CASSFGPGGSEQFF.

The chain employs TRBV4-1 and TRBJ2-4, with TRBD2 as a possible D gene (6 bases). Deletions cut 2 bases from V and 0 bases from J, with 14 bases between. Per germline, CDR1 MGHRA and CDR2 YSYEKL. There are 17 residues in the CDR3. Written as DNA, the CDR3 is TGCGCCAGCAGCCAACGAGACGGGAGATTAGCCAAAAACATTCAGTACTTC. Amino acid sequence: CASSQRDGRLAKNIQYF.

The CDR3 nucleotides read TGTGCCAGCAGTGAGAGGGTGGGACAGGGAGCCTACGAGCAGTACTTC. The encoded protein is CASSERVGQGAYEQYF. The chain employs TRBV2 and TRBJ2-7; 9 nucleotides line up with TRBD1. The CDR3 length is 16 residues. Losses at the gene ends were 3 bases for V and 2 bases for J; bases not matched to a gene: 8. Germline V gene sequence: CDR1 SNHLY, CDR2 FYNNEI.

The V gene is TRBV6-1, the J gene TRBJ1-2, with TRBD1 matching over 8 bases. The germline V gene encodes CDR1 MNHNS and CDR2 SASEGT. V dropped 4 bases and J dropped 5; count of bases not matched to a gene: 6. The CDR3 contains 14 residues. CDR3 in amino acids: CASSGDRGGYGYTF. In DNA, the CDR3 is TGTGCCAGCAGTGGAGACAGGGGAGGGTATGGCTACACCTTC.

As DNA, the CDR3 is TGTGCCAGCGAGCCGAATCCCCGGGTGAACACTGAAGCTTTCTTT. Translation: CASEPNPRVNTEAFF. This chain links TRBV5-8 with TRBJ1-1; D is unresolved. The germline CDR1 and CDR2 sequences are SGHTS and YDEGEE. V shed 7 bases and J shed 0 bases, with 16 bases lying between them. The CDR3 runs to 15 residues. Based on the CDR3 plus reference TRBV5-8 and TRBJ1-1, the full variable domain is EAGVTQSPTHLIKTRGQQATLRCSPISGHTSVYWYQQALGLGLQFLLWYDEGEERNRGNFPPRFSGRQFPNYSSELNVNALELEDSALYLCASEPNPRVNTEAFFGQGTRLTVV.

The V gene is TRBV10-2, the J gene TRBJ1-2; D gene uncertain. The germline CDR1 and CDR2 sequences are WSHSY and SAAADI. V lost 6 bases, J lost 4 bases, and 18 bases lay in between. CDR3 size: 15 residues. CDR3 region: CASSATLVWGYGYTF. CDR3 coding DNA: TGCGCCAGCAGCGCAACGCTGGTCTGGGGCTATGGCTACACCTTC.

The rearrangement uses TRBV27 and TRBJ1-2, with D maybe TRBD1 (6 bases). CDR3 size: 15 residues. CDR1 and CDR2 from the germline V gene are MNHEY and SMNVEV (reference sequence). V gave up 3 bases and J gave up 6 bases, with 17 bases separating them. This chain's CDR3 is CASSLGQGPWDGYTF. The DNA for the CDR3 is TGTGCCAGCAGTTTGGGCCAGGGGCCGTGGGATGGCTACACCTTC.

This clone was found once. This chain joins TRBV29-1 and TRBJ2-5; 7 nucleotides line up with TRBD1. V trimming: 8 bases; J trimming: 0 bases; junction bases outside the gene matches: 15. Germline CDR1 and CDR2: SQVTM and ANQGSEA. This CDR3 is 16 amino acids long. The CDR3 sequence: CSSALEGAGYQETQYF. DNA of the CDR3: TGCAGCTCTGCGTTAGAGGGGGCCGGGTACCAAGAGACCCAGTACTTC.

The chain employs TRBV9 and TRBJ1-4, with no clear D. Germline V lookup: CDR1 SGDLS, CDR2 YYNGEE. The length of the CDR3 is 14 residues. The V end was cut by 0 bases, the J end by 8 bases, with 11 bases between. The DNA for the CDR3 is TGTGCCAGCAGCGTAGGGGTGGGGAGCGAAAAACTGTTTTTT. Protein: CASSVGVGSEKLFF.

The V gene is TRBV5-1, the J gene TRBJ2-3; the D gene could be TRBD1 or TRBD2 (5 bases each). The CDR3 covers 15 residues. V was clipped by 0 bases and J by 3 bases, with 11 bases between them. Germline V gives CDR1 SGHRS, CDR2 YFSETQ. CDR3 nucleotides: TGCGCCAGCAGCTTGGTTGGGGACGCTACAGATACGCAGTATTTT. Encoded protein: CASSLVGDATDTQYF. The variable domain in full, with the rest retrieved from reference TRBV5-1 and TRBJ2-3, is KAGVTQTPRYLIKTRGQQVTLSCSPISGHRSVSWYQQTPGQGLQFLFEYFSETQRNKGNFPGRFSGRQFSNSRSEMNVSTLELGDSALYLCASSLVGDATDTQYFGPGTRLTVL.

The rearrangement joins TRBV11-2 to TRBJ1-6; the D gene is possibly TRBD1 (5 bases). The CDR3 contains 17 residues. V shed 1 base and J shed 0 bases, with 10 bases lying between them. Germline CDR1 and CDR2: SGHAT and FQNNGV. As DNA, the CDR3 is TGTGCCAGCAGCTTAGTGGGGCGGAACTCCTATAATTCACCCCTCCACTTT. Amino acid sequence: CASSLVGRNSYNSPLHF.

This rearrangement joins TRBV5-4 to TRBJ2-7; tentative D call: TRBD1 (6 bases). The CDR3 spans 15 residues. Germline CDR1 reads SGHNT; CDR2 reads YYREEE (reference sequence). Trimming pared 5 bases from V and 0 bases from J, leaving 15 bases between. Here the CDR3 reads CASRRQGLDSYEQYF. The CDR3, as DNA: TGTGCCAGCAGGCGTCAGGGGCTTGACTCCTACGAGCAGTACTTC.

The rearrangement joins TRBV5-6 to TRBJ1-6, with D maybe TRBD1 (6 bases). Deletions cut 0 bases from V and 10 bases from J, with 17 bases between. CDR3 length equals 16 residues. Germline CDR1 and CDR2: SGHDT and YYEEEE. The CDR3 spells CASSLARGPVVSPLHF. The CDR3 nucleotides read TGTGCCAGCAGCTTGGCCAGGGGTCCAGTGGTCTCACCCCTCCACTTT.

The rearrangement joins TRBV7-3 to TRBJ2-2; tentatively, D is TRBD1 (5 bases). The germline V gene encodes CDR1 SGHTA and CDR2 FQGTGA. Trimming removed 5 bases from V and 0 bases from J, with 13 bases in between. This CDR3 region has 16 residues. As DNA, the CDR3 is TGTGCCAGCAGCCTGATGACAGTAGCGAACACCGGGGAGCTGTTTTTT. It yields the protein CASSLMTVANTGELFF.

This clone was detected once. V is TRBV5-1 and J is TRBJ2-1; TRBD2 matches 9 bases. The CDR3 length is 14 residues. Germline V gene sequence: CDR1 SGHRS, CDR2 YFSETQ. V trimming: 6 bases; J trimming: 6 bases; junction bases outside the gene matches: 7. The CDR3 here is CASNLAGVANEQFF. Written as DNA, the CDR3 is TGCGCCAGCAATTTAGCGGGAGTCGCCAATGAGCAGTTCTTC.

In this sample, this clone turned up a few times. The chain is built from TRBV29-1 and TRBJ2-5; 13 bases map to TRBD2. Germline lookup yields CDR1 SQVTM and CDR2 ANQGSEA. CDR3 length: 15 amino acids. The V and J ends lost 3 bases and 9 bases, in that order; junction bases with no gene match: 10. CDR3 sequence: CSVDTGTSGDMAQYF. The CDR3 DNA reads as TGCAGCGTTGATACTGGGACTAGCGGGGATATGGCCCAGTACTTC.

This clone was counted between two and nine times. For the CDR3, the DNA is TGTGCCAGCAGCTTAGGGCTGGGAAACAGACGAAACACTGAAGCTTTCTTT. It specifies CASSLGLGNRRNTEAFF. This chain connects TRBV5-6 to TRBJ1-1; D unresolved. Germline loops: CDR1 SGHDT, CDR2 YYEEEE. V was pared by 2 bases and J by 2 bases, with 19 bases between. This CDR3 contains 17 residues.

The V call is TRBV6-6, the J call TRBJ2-3; 8 positions match TRBD2. The CDR3 has 16 residues. CDR1 is MNHNY, CDR2 SVGAGI, per germline (reference sequence). Trimming removed 5 bases from V and 1 base from J; junction bases left unmatched: 8. The CDR3 protein is CASSPMGAGGTDTQYF. The CDR3 DNA is TGTGCCAGCAGTCCAATGGGAGCGGGGGGCACAGATACGCAGTATTTT.

J is TRBJ2-1 and V is TRBV6-1, with 9 positions matching TRBD2. The CDR3 has 15 amino acids. J was trimmed by 3 bases and V by 6 bases; bases with no gene match: 6. The germline gives CDR1 MNHNS, CDR2 SASEGT. As DNA, the CDR3 is TGTGCCAGCAGGCCGGGACTAGCAGTCTACAATGAGCAGTTCTTC. Its protein product is CASRPGLAVYNEQFF.

The rearrangement links TRBV9 to TRBJ1-1; the match to TRBD1 covers 9 bases. The CDR3 is 17 residues long. Germline trimming cut 1 base from V and 4 bases from J; bases unmatched to any gene: 11. The germline V gene has CDR1 SGDLS and CDR2 YYNGEE. The CDR3: CASSVRGQGLSGTEAFF. CDR3 DNA: TGTGCCAGCAGCGTACGGGGACAGGGTTTATCGGGCACTGAAGCTTTCTTT.

Notes on this clone: Other DNA sequences within the sample encode an identical CDR3. The chain combines TRBV5-4 with TRBJ2-5, with TRBD2 matching 9 bases. The J segment lost 1 base and the V segment lost 3 bases, leaving 4 bases of the junction unmatched. The germline V gene has CDR1 SGHNT and CDR2 YYREEE (reference sequence). There are 15 residues in the CDR3. In nucleotides, the CDR3 is TGTGCCAGCAGCTCAGCGGGGGGAAGCCAAGAGACCCAGTACTTC. The encoded protein is CASSSAGGSQETQYF.

The chain links TRBV6-1 to TRBJ2-5; 7 nucleotides align to TRBD1. TRBJ2-7 explains the end of the DNA better; the J call may be wrong. Looked up from germline, CDR1 is MNHNS and CDR2 is SASEGT. This CDR3 region has 17 residues. The CDR3 bases are TGTGCCAGCAGTGAATTGGGTACAGGGGCTGCCTTCGACGAGCAGTACTTC. It is translated as CASSELGTGAAFDEQYF.

Concerning this clone: Mismatch with germline at one junction end may stem from a read error. This chain connects TRBV18 to TRBJ2-2; D uncertain. CDR1 KGHSH and CDR2 LQKENI come from the germline V gene. This CDR3 has 13 amino acids. The CDR3 protein is CASTPAVAGELFF. The CDR3 bases are TGTGCCAGCACACCGGCTGTGGCCGGGGAGCTGTTTTTT.